This TCR beta chain originates from a study of cytomegalovirus exposure and HLA in healthy donors. Study-level results: There were under 200 TCR beta chains listed as cytomegalovirus-associated. Among the CMV-associated chains, three were confirmed in vitro as specific for CMV antigens.

Here immunoSEQ multiplex PCR was the method, and the copy in TCRdb shows in-frame clones only, minus some. Of more than 70,000 clones in the sample, roughly 93% were seen once. Turning to this clone: Antigen unknown.

The TCR originated in a young woman in good health and CMV-seronegative. The specimen was PBMCs.

The chain's CDR3 is CASSHPGQGNTGELFF. In DNA, the CDR3 is TGTGCCAGCAGTCACCCCGGACAGGGAAACACCGGGGAGCTGTTTTTT. The V and J genes are TRBV6-6 and TRBJ2-2; 8 nucleotides align to TRBD1. J was trimmed by 2 bases and V by 5 bases; bases with no gene match: 7. This CDR3 is built from 16 residues. From germline, CDR1 is MNHNY and CDR2 SVGAGI (reference sequence).